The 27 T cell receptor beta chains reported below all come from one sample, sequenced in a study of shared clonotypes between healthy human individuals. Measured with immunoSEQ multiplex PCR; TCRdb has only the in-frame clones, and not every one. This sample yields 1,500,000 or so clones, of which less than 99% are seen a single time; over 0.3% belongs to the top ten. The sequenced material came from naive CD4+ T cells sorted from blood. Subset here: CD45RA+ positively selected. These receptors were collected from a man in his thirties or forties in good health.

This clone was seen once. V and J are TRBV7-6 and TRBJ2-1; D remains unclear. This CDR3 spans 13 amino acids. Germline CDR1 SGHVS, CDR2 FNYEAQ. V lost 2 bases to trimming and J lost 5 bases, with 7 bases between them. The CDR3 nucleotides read TGTGCCAGCAGCTTATTCTTAAACAATGAGCAGTTCTTC. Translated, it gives CASSLFLNNEQFF.

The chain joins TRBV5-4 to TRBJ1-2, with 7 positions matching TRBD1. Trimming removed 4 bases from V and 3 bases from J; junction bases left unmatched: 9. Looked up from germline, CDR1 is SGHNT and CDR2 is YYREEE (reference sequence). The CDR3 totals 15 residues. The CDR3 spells CASSTSTGSHYGYTF. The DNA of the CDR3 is TGTGCCAGCAGCACGTCGACAGGGAGCCACTATGGCTACACCTTC. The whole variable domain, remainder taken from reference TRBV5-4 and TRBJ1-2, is ETGVTQSPTHLIKTRGQQVTLRCSSQSGHNTVSWYQQALGQGPQFIFQYYREEENGRGNFPPRFSGLQFPNYSSELNVNALELDDSALYLCASSTSTGSHYGYTFGSGTRLTVV.

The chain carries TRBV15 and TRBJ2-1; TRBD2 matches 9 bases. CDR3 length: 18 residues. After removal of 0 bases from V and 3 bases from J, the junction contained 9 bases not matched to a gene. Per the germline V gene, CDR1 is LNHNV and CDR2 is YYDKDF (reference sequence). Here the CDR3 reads CATSRDRSGGRGYNEQFF. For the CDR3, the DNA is TGTGCCACCAGCAGAGATCGGAGTGGCGGGAGGGGCTACAATGAGCAGTTCTTC.

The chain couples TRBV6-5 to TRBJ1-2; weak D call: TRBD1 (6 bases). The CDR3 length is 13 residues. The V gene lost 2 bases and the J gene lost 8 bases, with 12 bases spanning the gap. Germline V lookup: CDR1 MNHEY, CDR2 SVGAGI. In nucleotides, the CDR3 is TGTGCCAGCAGTTACGATCCAGGGGTGGGCTACACCTTC. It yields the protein CASSYDPGVGYTF.

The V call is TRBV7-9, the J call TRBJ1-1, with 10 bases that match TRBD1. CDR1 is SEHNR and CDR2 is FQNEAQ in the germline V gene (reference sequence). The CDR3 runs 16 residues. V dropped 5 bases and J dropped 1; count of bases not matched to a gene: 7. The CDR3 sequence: CASSHRDRGGNTEAFF. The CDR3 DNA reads TGTGCCAGCAGCCACCGGGACAGGGGTGGGAACACTGAAGCTTTCTTT.

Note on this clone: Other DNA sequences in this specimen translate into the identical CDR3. The CDR3 spells CASSLGLGTGELFF. The CDR3 DNA follows: TGCGCCAGCAGCTTGGGACTGGGCACCGGGGAGCTGTTTTTT. The genes are TRBV5-1 and TRBJ2-2; D is unclear. Germline V CDR1 and CDR2: SGHRS, YFSETQ. Between the trimmed V and J ends, which lost 0 bases and 4 bases, there was a span of 7 bases. The CDR3 runs to 14 residues. Drawing the rest from reference TRBV5-1 and TRBJ2-2, the complete variable domain is KAGVTQTPRYLIKTRGQQVTLSCSPISGHRSVSWYQQTPGQGLQFLFEYFSETQRNKGNFPGRFSGRQFSNSRSEMNVSTLELGDSALYLCASSLGLGTGELFFGEGSRLTVL.

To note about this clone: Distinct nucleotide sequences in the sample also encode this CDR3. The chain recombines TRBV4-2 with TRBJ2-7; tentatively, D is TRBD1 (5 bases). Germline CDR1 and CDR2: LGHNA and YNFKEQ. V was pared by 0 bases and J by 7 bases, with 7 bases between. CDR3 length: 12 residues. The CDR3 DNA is TGTGCCAGCAGCCAAGATAGGGGAGAGCAGTACTTC. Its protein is CASSQDRGEQYF.

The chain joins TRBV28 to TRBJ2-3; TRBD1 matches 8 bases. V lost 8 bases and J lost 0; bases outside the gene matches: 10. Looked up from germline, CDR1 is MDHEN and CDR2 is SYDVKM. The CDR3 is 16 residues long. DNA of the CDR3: TGTGCCAGCCCTCCACCGGACAGGGCCAGCACAGATACGCAGTATTTT. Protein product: CASPPPDRASTDTQYF.

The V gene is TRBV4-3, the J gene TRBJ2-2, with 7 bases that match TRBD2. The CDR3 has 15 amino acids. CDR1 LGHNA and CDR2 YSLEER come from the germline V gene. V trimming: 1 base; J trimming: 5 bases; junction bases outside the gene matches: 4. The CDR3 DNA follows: TGCGCCAGCAGCCAAGGGGAGGGATTGACCGGGGAGCTGTTTTTT. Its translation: CASSQGEGLTGELFF.

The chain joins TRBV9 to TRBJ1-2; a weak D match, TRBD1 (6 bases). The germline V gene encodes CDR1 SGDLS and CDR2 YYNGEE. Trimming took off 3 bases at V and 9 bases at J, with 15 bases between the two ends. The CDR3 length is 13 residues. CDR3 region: CASSATAGASYTF. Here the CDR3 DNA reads TGTGCCAGCAGCGCCACGGCAGGGGCGAGCTACACCTTC.

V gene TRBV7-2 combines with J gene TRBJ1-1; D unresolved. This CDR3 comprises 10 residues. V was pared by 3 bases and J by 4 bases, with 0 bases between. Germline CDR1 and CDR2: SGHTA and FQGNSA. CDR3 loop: CASSFTEAFF. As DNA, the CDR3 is TGTGCCAGCAGCTTCACTGAAGCTTTCTTT.

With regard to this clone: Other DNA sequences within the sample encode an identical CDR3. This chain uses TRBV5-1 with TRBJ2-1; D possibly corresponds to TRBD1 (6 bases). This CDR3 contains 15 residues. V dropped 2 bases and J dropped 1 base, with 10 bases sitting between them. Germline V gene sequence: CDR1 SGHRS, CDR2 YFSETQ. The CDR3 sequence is CASSLSGTSYNEQFF. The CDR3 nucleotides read TGCGCCAGCAGCTTATCCGGGACATCCTACAATGAGCAGTTCTTC.

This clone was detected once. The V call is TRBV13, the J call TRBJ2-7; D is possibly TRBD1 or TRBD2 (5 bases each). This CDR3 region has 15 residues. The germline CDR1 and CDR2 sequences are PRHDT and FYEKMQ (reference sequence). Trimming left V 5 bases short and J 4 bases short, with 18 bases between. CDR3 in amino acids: CASSLGRRAKYEQYF. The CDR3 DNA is TGTGCCAGCAGCCTGGGACGGCGGGCTAAGTACGAGCAGTACTTC.

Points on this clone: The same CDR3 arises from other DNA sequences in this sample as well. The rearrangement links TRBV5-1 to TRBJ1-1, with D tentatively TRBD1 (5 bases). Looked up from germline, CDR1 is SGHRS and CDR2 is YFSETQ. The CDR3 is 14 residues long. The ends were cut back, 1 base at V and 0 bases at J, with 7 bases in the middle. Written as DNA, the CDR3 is TGCGCCAGCAGCTTGAAGGGGATGAACACTGAAGCTTTCTTT. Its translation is CASSLKGMNTEAFF.

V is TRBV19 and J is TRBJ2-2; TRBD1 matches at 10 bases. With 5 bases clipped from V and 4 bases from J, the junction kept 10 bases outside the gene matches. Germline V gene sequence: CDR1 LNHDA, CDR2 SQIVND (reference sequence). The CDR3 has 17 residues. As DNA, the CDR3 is TGTGCCAGTAGTCTAATGGGACAGGGGACCCTCACCGGGGAGCTGTTTTTT. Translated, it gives CASSLMGQGTLTGELFF.

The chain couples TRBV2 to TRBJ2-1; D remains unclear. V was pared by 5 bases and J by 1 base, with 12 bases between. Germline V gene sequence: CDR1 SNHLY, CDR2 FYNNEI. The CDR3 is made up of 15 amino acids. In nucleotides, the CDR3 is TGTGCCAGCAGTTCTAACCTCGGATCCTACAATGAGCAGTTCTTC. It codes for CASSSNLGSYNEQFF.

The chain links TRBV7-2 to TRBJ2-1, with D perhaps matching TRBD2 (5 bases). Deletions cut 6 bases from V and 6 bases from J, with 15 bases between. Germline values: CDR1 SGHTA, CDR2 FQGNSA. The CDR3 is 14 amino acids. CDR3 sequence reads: CASRHTRDLNEQFF. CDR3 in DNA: TGTGCCAGCAGACATACTAGGGATCTCAATGAGCAGTTCTTC.

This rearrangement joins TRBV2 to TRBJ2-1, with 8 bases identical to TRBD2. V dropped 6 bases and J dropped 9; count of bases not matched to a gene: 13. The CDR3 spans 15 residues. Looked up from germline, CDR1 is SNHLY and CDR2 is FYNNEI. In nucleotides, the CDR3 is TGTGCCAGCAGGGAACGGCTAGCGGGTTACGTTGAGCAGTTCTTC. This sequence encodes CASRERLAGYVEQFF.

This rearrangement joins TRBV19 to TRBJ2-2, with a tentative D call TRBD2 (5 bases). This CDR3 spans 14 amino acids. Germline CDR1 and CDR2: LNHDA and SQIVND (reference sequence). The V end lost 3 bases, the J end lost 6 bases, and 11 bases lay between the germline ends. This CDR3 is CASSILRGPGELFF. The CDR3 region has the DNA TGTGCCAGTAGTATCCTAAGAGGGCCCGGGGAGCTGTTTTTT.

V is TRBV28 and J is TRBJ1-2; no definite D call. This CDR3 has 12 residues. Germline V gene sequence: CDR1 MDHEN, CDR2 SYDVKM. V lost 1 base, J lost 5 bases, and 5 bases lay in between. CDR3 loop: CASSLSEYGYTF. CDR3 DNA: TGTGCCAGCAGTTTATCGGAGTATGGCTACACCTTC.

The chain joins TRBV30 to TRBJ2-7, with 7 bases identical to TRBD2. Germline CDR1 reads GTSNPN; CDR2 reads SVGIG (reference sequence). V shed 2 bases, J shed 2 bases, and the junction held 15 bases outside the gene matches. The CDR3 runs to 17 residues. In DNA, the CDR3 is TGTGCCTGGAGTATGTTCCTTAATAGCGGGCTGCCCTACGAGCAGTACTTC. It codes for CAWSMFLNSGLPYEQYF.

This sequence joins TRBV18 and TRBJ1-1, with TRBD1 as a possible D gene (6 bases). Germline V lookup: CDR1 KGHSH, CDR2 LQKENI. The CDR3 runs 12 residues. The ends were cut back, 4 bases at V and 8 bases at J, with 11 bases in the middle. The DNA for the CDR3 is TGTGCCAGCTCACGGGGGGGCTGGGAAGCTTTCTTT. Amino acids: CASSRGGWEAFF. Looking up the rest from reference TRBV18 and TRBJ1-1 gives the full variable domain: NAGVMQNPRHLVRRRGQEARLRCSPMKGHSHVYWYRQLPEEGLKFMVYLQKENIIDESGMPKERFSAEFPKEGPSILRIQQVVRGDSAAYFCASSRGGWEAFFGQGTRLTVV.

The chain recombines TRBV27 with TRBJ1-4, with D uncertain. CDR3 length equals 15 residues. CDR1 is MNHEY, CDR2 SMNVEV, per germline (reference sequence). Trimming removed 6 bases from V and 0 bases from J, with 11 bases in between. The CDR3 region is CASRPTRPTNEKLFF. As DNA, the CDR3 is TGTGCCAGCAGACCTACACGCCCAACTAATGAAAAACTGTTTTTT.

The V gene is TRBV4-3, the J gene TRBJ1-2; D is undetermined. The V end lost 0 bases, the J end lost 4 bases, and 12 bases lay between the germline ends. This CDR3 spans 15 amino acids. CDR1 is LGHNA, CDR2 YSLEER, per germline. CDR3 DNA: TGCGCCAGCAGCCAAGATTTAAGGGCGACCTATGGCTACACCTTC. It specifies CASSQDLRATYGYTF.

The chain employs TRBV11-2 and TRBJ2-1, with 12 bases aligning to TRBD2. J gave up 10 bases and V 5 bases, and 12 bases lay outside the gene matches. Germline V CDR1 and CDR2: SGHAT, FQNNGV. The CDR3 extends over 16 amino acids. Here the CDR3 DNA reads TGTGCCAGCAGCCGTACTAGCGGGAGGTCTCTTTGGGAGCAGTTCTTC. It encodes CASSRTSGRSLWEQFF. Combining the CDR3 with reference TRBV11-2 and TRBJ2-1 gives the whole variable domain EAGVAQSPRYKIIEKRQSVAFWCNPISGHATLYWYQQILGQGPKLLIQFQNNGVVDDSQLPKDRFSAERLKGVDSTLKIQPAKLEDSAVYLCASSRTSGRSLWEQFFGPGTRLTVL.

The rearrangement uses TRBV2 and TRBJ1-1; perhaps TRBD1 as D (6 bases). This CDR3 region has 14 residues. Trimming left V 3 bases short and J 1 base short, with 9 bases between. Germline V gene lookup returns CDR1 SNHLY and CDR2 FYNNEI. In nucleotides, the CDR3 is TGTGCCAGCAGTGATTGGGGGCCGAACACTGAAGCTTTCTTT. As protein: CASSDWGPNTEAFF.

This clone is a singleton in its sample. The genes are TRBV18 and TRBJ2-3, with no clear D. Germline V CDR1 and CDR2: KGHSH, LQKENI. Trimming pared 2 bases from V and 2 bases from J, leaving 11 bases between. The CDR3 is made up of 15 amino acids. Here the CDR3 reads CASSPTGPYTDTQYF. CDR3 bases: TGTGCCAGCTCACCAACCGGGCCATACACAGATACGCAGTATTTT.